The present entry profiles one T cell receptor (beta chain) with its context. The CDR3 extends 3 residues past the end of the read, so its final part is completed from the germline J gene. The data were taken from a study of T cells in women clearing cervical HPV infection. About the study: No precancer developed; the control's incident HPV16 infection cleared within 12 months. HLA type could not be excluded as a confounder.

TCRdb keeps only in-frame clones here, not all; method: immunoSEQ multiplex PCR. The sample table sets out roughly 30,000 clones. The germline V and J ends were trimmed by 0 bases and 4 bases, with 19 bases remaining between them. CDR3 length equals 17 residues. Germline V gene sequence: CDR1 SGHTA, CDR2 FQGNSA. The specimen was blood buffy coat. This receptor was identified in a woman aged 18-70 years with a cervical HPV16 infection that either progressed to CIN3+ or cleared (not recorded which). The V call is TRBV7-2, the J call TRBJ2-7; perhaps TRBD1 as D (5 bases). CDR3 bases read: TGTGCCAGCAGCTTAGCGCAACTGGCCAGGGATTCTTACGAG. Amino acid sequence: CASSLAQLARDSYE. The whole CDR3 protein reads CASSLAQLARDSYEQYF.